This T cell receptor beta chain was documented in a study of blood T cell repertoires in COVID-19. Study-wide background: PBMCs, B-cell-depleted T cells, or T cells provided the cDNA or gDNA that made up the material.

V dropped 2 bases and J dropped 0 bases, with 5 bases sitting between them. Per germline, CDR1 SGHTA and CDR2 FQGNSA. The CDR3 is 14 amino acids. Using immunoSEQ multiplex PCR, the repertoire was profiled, and TCRdb retains in-frame clones only, with some absent. The table includes 250,000 to 300,000 clones, under 90% detected once. The source is a man aged 25 to 45 with acute COVID-19. This sequence joins TRBV7-2 and TRBJ1-3; no clear D. The sequenced material came from PBMCs or T cells enriched from blood (not recorded which). CDR3 protein: CASSLSVSGNTIYF. The CDR3 nucleotides read TGTGCCAGCAGCTTATCTGTCTCTGGAAACACCATATATTTT.